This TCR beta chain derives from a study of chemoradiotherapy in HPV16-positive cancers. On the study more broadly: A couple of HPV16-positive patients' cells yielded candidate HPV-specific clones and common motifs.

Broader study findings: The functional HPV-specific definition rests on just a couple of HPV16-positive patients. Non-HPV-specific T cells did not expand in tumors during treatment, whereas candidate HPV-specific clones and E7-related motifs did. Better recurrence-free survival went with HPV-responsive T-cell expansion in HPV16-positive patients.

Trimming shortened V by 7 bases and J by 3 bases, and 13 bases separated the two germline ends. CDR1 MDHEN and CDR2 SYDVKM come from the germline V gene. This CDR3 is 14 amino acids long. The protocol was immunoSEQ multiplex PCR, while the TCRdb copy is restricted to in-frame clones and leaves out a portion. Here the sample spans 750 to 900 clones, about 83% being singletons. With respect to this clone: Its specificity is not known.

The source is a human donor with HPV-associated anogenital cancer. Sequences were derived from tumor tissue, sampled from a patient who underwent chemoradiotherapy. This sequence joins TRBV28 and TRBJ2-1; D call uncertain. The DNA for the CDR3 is TGTGCCAGCACTGCCGACACTTACTACAATGAGCAGTTCTTC. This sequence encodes CASTADTYYNEQFF.